Detailed here is one TCR beta chain. The antigen remains undetermined. A clone one base away is much larger, so this may be a read error. From germline, CDR1 is KGHDR and CDR2 SFDVKD. After removal of 9 bases from V and 7 bases from J, the junction contained 9 bases not matched to a gene. CDR3 length: 14 residues. This specimen belongs to a study of T-cell memory formation after mild COVID-19. Study results and caveats: Clones that contracted from day 15 to 85 had balanced CD4/CD8; later expanders were CD4+ biased. There was no confirmation that second-wave clones peaking on day 37 were SARS-CoV-2 specific.

Constant-segment primers served in 5'RACE that generated TCR alpha and TCR beta cDNA libraries bearing sample barcodes and UMIs. In TCRdb, the 5' RACE reads were re-called with MiXCR into one record per CDR3 protein. Of roughly 240,000 distinct CDR3 sequences listed, roughly 16% are singletons. The source of this sequence is a young man who had mild COVID-19 (a few samples of this study predate the infection). Cell type and time point are not known. The sample comprised PBMCs or a T cell subset sorted from them (not recorded which). The chain has TRBV24-1 and TRBJ2-5; 11 bases map to TRBD1. CDR3 protein: CATSGTGGSATQYF. The CDR3 DNA sequence: TGTGCCACCTCCGGGACAGGGGGTTCGGCGACCCAGTACTTC.